The 8 T cell receptor beta chains listed next were all sequenced from one sample in a study of blood T cell repertoires in COVID-19. Assay used: immunoSEQ multiplex PCR; TCRdb lists only in-frame clones, some missing. The data show under 350,000 clones, with roughly 83% seen just once and 4.6% held by the top ten. The sample was peripheral blood. The source is a man in his 60s who had recovered from COVID-19.

This clone is a singleton in its sample. The chain has TRBV7-2 and TRBJ2-3, with 9 nucleotides matching TRBD2. Germline V lookup: CDR1 SGHTA, CDR2 FQGNSA. The junction had 7 bases not matched to a gene; V was cut back by 2 bases and J by 1 base. The CDR3 contains 17 residues. CDR3 sequence: CASSLPSGGRGTDTQYF. Written as DNA, the CDR3 is TGTGCCAGCAGCTTACCCAGCGGGGGGCGGGGCACAGATACGCAGTATTTT.

The chain combines TRBV7-2 with TRBJ2-7, with D perhaps matching TRBD2 (6 bases). V gave up 3 bases and J gave up 6 bases, with 12 bases separating them. The V gene's germline CDR1 is SGHTA and CDR2 FQGNSA. This CDR3 spans 13 amino acids. This CDR3 is CASSFDGRAEQYF. The CDR3 bases are TGTGCCAGCAGCTTCGACGGGAGAGCCGAGCAGTACTTC.

For this clone: The sample carries other DNA sequences with the same CDR3. The chain recombines TRBV7-9 with TRBJ2-1, with no clear D. This CDR3 has 12 amino acids. The V end was cut by 1 base, the J end by 9 bases, with 7 bases between. CDR1 is SEHNR and CDR2 is FQNEAQ in the germline V gene (reference sequence). In DNA, the CDR3 is TGTGCCAGCAGCTTAGAGTTAGTTGAGCAGTTCTTC. Its protein is CASSLELVEQFF.

The CDR3 protein is CATKRGDSPLHF. The CDR3 region has the DNA TGTGCCACCAAACGGGGGGATTCACCCCTCCACTTT. This chain connects TRBV7-9 to TRBJ1-6; D may be TRBD1 (5 bases). Germline CDR1 SEHNR, CDR2 FQNEAQ (reference sequence). The CDR3 has 12 residues. V lost 10 bases and J 8 bases, leaving 12 bases between the germline ends. Full variable domain (rest looked up from reference TRBV7-9 and TRBJ1-6): DTGVSQNPRHKITKRGQNVTFRCDPISEHNRLYWYRQTLGQGPEFLTYFQNEAQLEKSRLLSDRFSAERPKGSFSTLEIQRTEQGDSAMYLCATKRGDSPLHFGNGTRLTVT.

This clone was seen just once. The V gene is TRBV21-1, the J gene TRBJ1-1; TRBD1, the D gene given by the table, was not confirmed from the DNA. TRBV21-1 represents a pseudogene. The CDR3 extends over 12 amino acids. The CDR3 region has the DNA TGTGCCAGCAGCAGTAACAGCTATGAAGCTTTCTTT. Translated, it gives CASSSNSYEAFF.

The chain has TRBV6-5 and TRBJ1-2, with 7 positions matching TRBD1. The V segment lost 6 bases and the J segment 3 bases; nucleotides outside the gene matches: 10. The CDR3 sequence is 15 residues long. Germline-derived CDR1 and CDR2 are MNHEY and SVGAGI. Here the CDR3 reads CASRETGSSDYGYTF. The DNA for the CDR3 is TGTGCCAGCAGAGAGACAGGGTCGAGCGACTATGGCTACACCTTC.

The CDR3 protein is CASSSGRGFTGELFF. CDR3 in DNA: TGTGCCAGCAGCTCTGGTAGGGGTTTCACCGGGGAGCTGTTTTTT. The chain uses TRBV5-8 and TRBJ2-2, with D possibly matching TRBD1 (5 bases). The CDR3 consists of 15 residues. In germline, CDR1 is SGHTS, CDR2 YDEGEE. Trimming took off 3 bases at V and 4 bases at J, with 13 bases between the two ends.

CDR3 residues: CASSPSLGQNNEQFF. The CDR3 DNA follows: TGTGCCAGCAGCCCGAGCCTGGGGCAGAACAATGAGCAGTTCTTC. The genes are TRBV7-2 and TRBJ2-1; the D gene is possibly TRBD1 (5 bases). From germline, CDR1 is SGHTA and CDR2 FQGNSA. V shed 5 bases and J shed 5 bases, with 16 bases lying between them. The CDR3 spans 15 residues.